The subject of this entry is one TCR beta chain. Antigen: not known. CDR3 length: 14 amino acids. V lost 3 bases to trimming and J lost 4 bases; unmatched junction nucleotides: 5. Germline values: CDR1 SQVTM, CDR2 ANQGSEA. This specimen belongs to a study of T-cell memory formation after mild COVID-19. The study's findings and limits: The study detected some responding clones in pre-infection memory, suggesting cross-reactive memory joined.

TCRdb reprocessed the 5' RACE reads with MiXCR, giving one entry per CDR3 protein. The sample lists a few hundred thousand distinct CDR3 sequences; roughly a fifth were seen once. The sequence derives from an adult woman who had mild COVID-19 (a few samples of this study predate the infection). Cell type and time point are not known. The sequenced sample was PBMCs or a T cell subset sorted from them (not recorded which). V and J are TRBV29-1 and TRBJ2-1; 8 bases are a match to TRBD2. This chain's CDR3 is CSVDLAGLYNEQFF. DNA of the CDR3: TGCAGCGTTGATCTAGCGGGCCTATACAATGAGCAGTTCTTC.